Listed below are T cell receptor beta chains from one sample, sequenced in a study of Graves' ophthalmopathy and Graves' hyperthyroidism. One entry per CDR3 protein results from TCRdb running MiXCR on the multiplex PCR reads. The sample lists some 410,000 distinct CDR3 sequences, 21% occurring once. The specimen was peripheral blood. The source is a woman in her late teens or twenties with stable Graves' hyperthyroidism. Each CDR3 is given with its conserved first and last residue. Fields, in order: V gene, J gene, clone size, D gene, CDR3 DNA, CDR3 protein. A D gene is named only where the DNA matches it firmly. Rows may omit the clone size; those that give it use once, few, many or a size class.

v_call: TRBV18
j_call: TRBJ1-1
clone_size: -
d_call: -
cdr3_nt: TGTGCCAGCTCACCACAACCTGGGAACCTTGAAGCTTTCTTT
cdr3_aa: CASSPQPGNLEAFF

v_call: TRBV6-2/TRBV6-3
j_call: TRBJ1-2
clone_size: many
d_call: -
cdr3_nt: TGTGCCAGCAGTTACTCGAGTAGTCGGAGTGGTGGGGTAAACTATGGCTACACCTTC
cdr3_aa: CASSYSSSRSGGVNYGYTF

v_call: TRBV11-1
j_call: TRBJ1-2
clone_size: -
d_call: TRBD1
cdr3_nt: TGTGCCAGCAGTCAAGACCGTTTGACAGGGGCCCCATTTTATGGCTACACCTTC
cdr3_aa: CASSQDRLTGAPFYGYTF

v_call: TRBV28
j_call: TRBJ1-1
clone_size: -
d_call: -
cdr3_nt: TGTGCCAGCAGTCGTCCGGGCCTTGGCACTGAAGCTTTCTTT
cdr3_aa: CASSRPGLGTEAFF

v_call: TRBV20-1
j_call: TRBJ2-7
clone_size: many
d_call: TRBD1
cdr3_nt: TGCAGTGCTAGAGGGGCAGGGGGATCCTACGAGCAGTACTTC
cdr3_aa: CSARGAGGSYEQYF

v_call: TRBV7-2
j_call: TRBJ2-3
clone_size: many
d_call: -
cdr3_nt: TGTGCCAGCAGCTTATTCTCGGCGGATACGCAGTATTTT
cdr3_aa: CASSLFSADTQYF

v_call: TRBV19
j_call: TRBJ2-2
clone_size: many
d_call: -
cdr3_nt: TGTGCCAGTAGTACCCCCCGCGGGGTCAACACCGGGGAGCTGTTTTTT
cdr3_aa: CASSTPRGVNTGELFF

v_call: TRBV24-1
j_call: TRBJ1-5
clone_size: many
d_call: -
cdr3_nt: TGTGCCACCAGTGCCAAACGGGGGGGGCGCAGTCAGCCCCAGCATTTT
cdr3_aa: CATSAKRGGRSQPQHF

v_call: TRBV28
j_call: TRBJ2-5
clone_size: many
d_call: -
cdr3_nt: TGTGCCAGCAGGCGGGCCGACCTCTACCAAGAGACCCAGTACTTC
cdr3_aa: CASRRADLYQETQYF

v_call: TRBV6-1
j_call: TRBJ2-5
clone_size: many
d_call: TRBD1
cdr3_nt: TGTGCCAGCAATCCGACAGGGCCCCAAGAGACCCAGTACTTC
cdr3_aa: CASNPTGPQETQYF

v_call: TRBV28
j_call: TRBJ1-1
clone_size: -
d_call: -
cdr3_nt: TGTGCCAGCAAGGGGGATTTCATGCCGAAAGCTTTCTTT
cdr3_aa: CASKGDFMPKAFF

v_call: TRBV30
j_call: TRBJ2-2
clone_size: many
d_call: TRBD1
cdr3_nt: TGTGCCTGGAGGAGGACAGGGAGCGCCGGGGAGCTGTTTTTT
cdr3_aa: CAWRRTGSAGELFF

v_call: TRBV20-1
j_call: TRBJ2-5
clone_size: once
d_call: TRBD2
cdr3_nt: TGCAGTGCTAGACGCGGGAGGGGTGAGACCCAGTACTTC
cdr3_aa: CSARRGRGETQYF

v_call: TRBV20-1
j_call: TRBJ2-5
clone_size: many
d_call: TRBD2
cdr3_nt: TGCAGTGCCAGTGGGACTAGCGGGAGGGTGGTAGAGACCCAGTACTTC
cdr3_aa: CSASGTSGRVVETQYF

v_call: TRBV7-9
j_call: TRBJ1-1
clone_size: many
d_call: -
cdr3_nt: TGTGCCAGCAGCTTAGGAATTAGAAAGAACACTGAAGCTTTCTTT
cdr3_aa: CASSLGIRKNTEAFF

v_call: TRBV5-1
j_call: TRBJ1-1
clone_size: many
d_call: -
cdr3_nt: TGCGCCAGCAGCTTGGGATTGGGGGTAGAGACTGAAGCTTTCTTT
cdr3_aa: CASSLGLGVETEAFF

v_call: TRBV11-1
j_call: TRBJ1-1
clone_size: many
d_call: -
cdr3_nt: TGTGCCAGCAGCTTCCCGCAGGGTGGGGGAACCTATGAAGCTTTCTTT
cdr3_aa: CASSFPQGGGTYEAFF

v_call: TRBV10-3
j_call: TRBJ2-7
clone_size: many
d_call: TRBD1
cdr3_nt: TGTGCCATCACCAACGGGGGGACAGGGAACTACGAGCAGTACTTC
cdr3_aa: CAITNGGTGNYEQYF

v_call: TRBV20-1
j_call: TRBJ2-7
clone_size: once
d_call: TRBD1
cdr3_nt: TGCAGTGCTAGAGATCCGACAGGGTGGGCCTACGAGCAGTACTTC
cdr3_aa: CSARDPTGWAYEQYF

v_call: TRBV27
j_call: TRBJ2-4
clone_size: -
d_call: -
cdr3_nt: TGTGCCAGCAGTTTAACCGGGCGGGCCAAAAACATTCAGTACTTC
cdr3_aa: CASSLTGRAKNIQYF

v_call: TRBV2
j_call: TRBJ1-2
clone_size: few
d_call: TRBD1
cdr3_nt: TGTGCCAGCAGTGAGACAGGGATCTATGGCTACACCTTC
cdr3_aa: CASSETGIYGYTF

v_call: TRBV27
j_call: TRBJ2-5
clone_size: -
d_call: TRBD2
cdr3_nt: TGTGCCAGCAGACTAGCGGGGGAAGAGACCAAGTACTTC
cdr3_aa: CASRLAGEETKYF

v_call: TRBV10-3
j_call: TRBJ1-2
clone_size: many
d_call: -
cdr3_nt: TGTGCCATTTCCCCGGACAGTAACTATGGCTACACCTTC
cdr3_aa: CAISPDSNYGYTF

v_call: TRBV30
j_call: TRBJ2-3
clone_size: -
d_call: -
cdr3_nt: TGTGCCTCTGGAGTTAAATCAGGCGCAGATACGCAGTATTTT
cdr3_aa: CASGVKSGADTQYF

v_call: TRBV12-3/TRBV12-4
j_call: TRBJ2-3
clone_size: many
d_call: -
cdr3_nt: TGTGCCAGCAGTCTCCGGGACCGCCAGTATTTT
cdr3_aa: CASSLRDRQYF

v_call: TRBV6-2/TRBV6-3
j_call: TRBJ2-3
clone_size: many
d_call: TRBD2
cdr3_nt: TGTGCCAGCATTAGAGCGGGAGGACGGGCTAGCACAGATACGCAGTATTTT
cdr3_aa: CASIRAGGRASTDTQYF